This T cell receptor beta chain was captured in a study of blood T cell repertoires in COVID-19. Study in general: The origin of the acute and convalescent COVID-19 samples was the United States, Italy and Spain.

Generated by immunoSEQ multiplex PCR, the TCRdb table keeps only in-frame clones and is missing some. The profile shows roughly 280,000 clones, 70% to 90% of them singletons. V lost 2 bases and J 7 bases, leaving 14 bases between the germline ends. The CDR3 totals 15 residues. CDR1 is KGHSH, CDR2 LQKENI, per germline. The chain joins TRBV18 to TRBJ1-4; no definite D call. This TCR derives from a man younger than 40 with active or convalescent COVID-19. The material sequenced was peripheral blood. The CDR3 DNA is TGTGCCAGCTCACCAAACCAGGAAACCGTTGAAAAACTGTTTTTT. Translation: CASSPNQETVEKLFF.